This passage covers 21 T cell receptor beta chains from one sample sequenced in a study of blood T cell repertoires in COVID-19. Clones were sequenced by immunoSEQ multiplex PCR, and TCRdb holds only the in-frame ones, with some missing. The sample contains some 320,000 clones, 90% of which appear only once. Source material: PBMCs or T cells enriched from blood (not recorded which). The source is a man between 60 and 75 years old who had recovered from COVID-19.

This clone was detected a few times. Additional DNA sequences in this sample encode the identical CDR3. In DNA, the CDR3 is TGTGCCAGCACGAGGGGGTCGAACACTGAAGCTTTCTTT. The encoded protein is CASTRGSNTEAFF. This chain connects TRBV6-5 to TRBJ1-1, with a weak D call TRBD1 (6 bases). This CDR3 is built from 13 residues. The germline CDR1 and CDR2 sequences are MNHEY and SVGAGI. V gave up 7 bases and J gave up 1 base, with 10 bases separating them.

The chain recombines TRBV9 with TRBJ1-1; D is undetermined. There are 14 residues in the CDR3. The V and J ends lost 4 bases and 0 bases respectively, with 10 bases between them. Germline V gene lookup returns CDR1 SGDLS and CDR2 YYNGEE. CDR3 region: CASSTGVLNTEAFF. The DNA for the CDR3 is TGTGCCAGCAGCACCGGAGTATTGAACACTGAAGCTTTCTTT.

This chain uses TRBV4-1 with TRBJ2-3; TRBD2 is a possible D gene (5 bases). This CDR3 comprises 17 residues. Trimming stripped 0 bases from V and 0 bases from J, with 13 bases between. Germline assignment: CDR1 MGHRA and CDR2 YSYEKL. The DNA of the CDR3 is TGCGCCAGCAGCCAAGATGCTCGGGGATCTAGCACAGATACGCAGTATTTT. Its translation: CASSQDARGSSTDTQYF.

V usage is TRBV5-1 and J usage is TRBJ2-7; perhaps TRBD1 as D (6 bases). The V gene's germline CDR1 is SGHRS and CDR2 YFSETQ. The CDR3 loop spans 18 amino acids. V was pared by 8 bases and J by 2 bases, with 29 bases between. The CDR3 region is CASNLSDTGKHHPYEQYF. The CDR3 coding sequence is TGCGCCAGTAACCTCTCTGACACAGGGAAACACCATCCCTACGAGCAGTACTTC.

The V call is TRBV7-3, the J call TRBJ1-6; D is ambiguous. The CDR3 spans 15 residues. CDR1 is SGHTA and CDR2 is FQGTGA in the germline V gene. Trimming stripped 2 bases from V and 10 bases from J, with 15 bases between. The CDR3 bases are TGTGCCAGCAGCTTAGGGCGGCGGGGTGGCTCACCCCTCCACTTT. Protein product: CASSLGRRGGSPLHF.

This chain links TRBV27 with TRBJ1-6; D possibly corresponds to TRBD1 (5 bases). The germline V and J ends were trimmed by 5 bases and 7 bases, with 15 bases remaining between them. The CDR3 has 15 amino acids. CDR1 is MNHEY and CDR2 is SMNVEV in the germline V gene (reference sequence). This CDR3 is CASSPPGRANSPLHF. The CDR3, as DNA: TGTGCCAGCAGTCCCCCTGGCAGGGCGAATTCACCCCTCCACTTT.

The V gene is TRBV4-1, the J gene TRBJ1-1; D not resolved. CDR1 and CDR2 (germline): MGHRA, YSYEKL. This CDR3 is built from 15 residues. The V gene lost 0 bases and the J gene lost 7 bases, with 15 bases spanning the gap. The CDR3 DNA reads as TGCGCCAGCAGCCAAGAGGGCAGCCTTCGAGTTGAAGCTTTCTTT. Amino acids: CASSQEGSLRVEAFF.

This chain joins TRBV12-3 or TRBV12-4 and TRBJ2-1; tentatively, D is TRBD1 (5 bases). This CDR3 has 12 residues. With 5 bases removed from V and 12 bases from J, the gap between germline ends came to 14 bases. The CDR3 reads CASSQGAIGQFF. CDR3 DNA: TGTGCCAGCAGTCAAGGGGCCATTGGGCAGTTCTTC.

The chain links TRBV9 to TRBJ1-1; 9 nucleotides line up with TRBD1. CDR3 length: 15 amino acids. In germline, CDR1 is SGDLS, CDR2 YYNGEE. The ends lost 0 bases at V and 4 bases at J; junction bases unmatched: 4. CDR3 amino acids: CASSVAPTGGTEAFF. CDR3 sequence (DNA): TGTGCCAGCAGCGTAGCACCGACAGGGGGCACTGAAGCTTTCTTT.

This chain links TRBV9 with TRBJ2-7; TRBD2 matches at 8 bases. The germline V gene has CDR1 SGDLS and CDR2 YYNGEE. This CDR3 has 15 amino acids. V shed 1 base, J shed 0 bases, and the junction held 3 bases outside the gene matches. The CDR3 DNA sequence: TGTGCCAGCAGCGTAACAGCGGGGGACTCCTACGAGCAGTACTTC. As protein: CASSVTAGDSYEQYF.

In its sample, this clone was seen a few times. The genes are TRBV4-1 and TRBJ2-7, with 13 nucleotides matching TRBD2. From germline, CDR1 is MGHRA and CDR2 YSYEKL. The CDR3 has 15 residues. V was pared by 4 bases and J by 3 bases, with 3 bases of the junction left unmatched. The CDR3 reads CASSPGLAGYYEQYF. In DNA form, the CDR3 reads TGCGCCAGCAGCCCGGGACTAGCGGGATACTACGAGCAGTACTTC.

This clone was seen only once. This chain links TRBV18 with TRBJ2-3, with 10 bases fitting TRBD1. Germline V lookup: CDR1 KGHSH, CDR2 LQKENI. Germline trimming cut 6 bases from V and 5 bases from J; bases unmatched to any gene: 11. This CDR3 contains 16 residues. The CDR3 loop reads CASSPRQGAPVDTQYF. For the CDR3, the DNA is TGTGCCAGCTCGCCTCGACAGGGGGCGCCTGTAGATACGCAGTATTTT.

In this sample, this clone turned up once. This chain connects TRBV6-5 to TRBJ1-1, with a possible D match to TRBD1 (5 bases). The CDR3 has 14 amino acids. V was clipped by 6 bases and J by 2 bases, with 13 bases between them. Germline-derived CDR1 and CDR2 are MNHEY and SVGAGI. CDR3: CASRPTQGNTEAFF. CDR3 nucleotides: TGTGCCAGCAGACCCACTCAGGGTAACACTGAAGCTTTCTTT.

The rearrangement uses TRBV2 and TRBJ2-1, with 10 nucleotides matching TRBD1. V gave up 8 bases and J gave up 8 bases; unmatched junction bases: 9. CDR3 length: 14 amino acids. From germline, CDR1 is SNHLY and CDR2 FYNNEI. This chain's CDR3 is CASDRTGGIDEQFF. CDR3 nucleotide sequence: TGTGCCAGCGATAGGACAGGGGGGATAGATGAGCAGTTCTTC.

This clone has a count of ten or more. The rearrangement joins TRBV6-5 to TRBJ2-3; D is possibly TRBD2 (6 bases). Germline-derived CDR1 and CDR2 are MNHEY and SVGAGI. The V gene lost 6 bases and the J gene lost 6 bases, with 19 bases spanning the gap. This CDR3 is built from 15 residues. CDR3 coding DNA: TGTGCCAGCAGCCCGACTAGGAACCTCCCTGATACGCAGTATTTT. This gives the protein CASSPTRNLPDTQYF.

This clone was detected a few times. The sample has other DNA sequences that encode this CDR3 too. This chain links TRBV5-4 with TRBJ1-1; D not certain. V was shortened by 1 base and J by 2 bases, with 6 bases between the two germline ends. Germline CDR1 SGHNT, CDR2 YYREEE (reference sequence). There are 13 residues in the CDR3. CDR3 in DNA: TGTGCCAGCAGCTTGTTGACAAACACTGAAGCTTTCTTT. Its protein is CASSLLTNTEAFF.

The CDR3 DNA reads TGTGCCAGCAGTTACTCGCCAGGTGGGCAGCCCCAGCATTTT. Protein: CASSYSPGGQPQHF. V usage is TRBV6-5 and J usage is TRBJ1-5; no clear D. From germline, CDR1 is MNHEY and CDR2 SVGAGI. The V end was cut by 0 bases, the J end by 7 bases, with 10 bases between. This CDR3 is built from 14 residues.

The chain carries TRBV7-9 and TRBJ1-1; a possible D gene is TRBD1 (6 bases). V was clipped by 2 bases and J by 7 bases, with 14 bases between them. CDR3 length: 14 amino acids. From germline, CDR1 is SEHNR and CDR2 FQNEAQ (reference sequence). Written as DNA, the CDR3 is TGTGCCAGCAGCTTACGTGGGGGCGCTGGTGAAGCTTTCTTT. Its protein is CASSLRGGAGEAFF.

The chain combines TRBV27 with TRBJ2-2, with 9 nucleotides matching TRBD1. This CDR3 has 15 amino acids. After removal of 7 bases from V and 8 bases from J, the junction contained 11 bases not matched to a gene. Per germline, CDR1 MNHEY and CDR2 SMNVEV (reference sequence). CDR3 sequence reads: CASKGTGSSPGELFF. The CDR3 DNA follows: TGTGCCAGCAAGGGGACAGGGAGTTCACCGGGGGAGCTGTTTTTT.

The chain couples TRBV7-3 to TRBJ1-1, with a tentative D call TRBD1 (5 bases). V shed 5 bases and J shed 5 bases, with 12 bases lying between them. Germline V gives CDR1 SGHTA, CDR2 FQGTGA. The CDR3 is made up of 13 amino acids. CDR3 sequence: CASSDQGGTEAFF. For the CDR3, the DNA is TGTGCCAGCAGCGACCAGGGAGGGACTGAAGCTTTCTTT. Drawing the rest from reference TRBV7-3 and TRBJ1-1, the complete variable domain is GAGVSQTPSNKVTEKGKYVELRCDPISGHTALYWYRQSLGQGPEFLIYFQGTGAADDSGLPNDRFFAVRPEGSVSTLKIQRTERGDSAVYLCASSDQGGTEAFFGQGTRLTVV.

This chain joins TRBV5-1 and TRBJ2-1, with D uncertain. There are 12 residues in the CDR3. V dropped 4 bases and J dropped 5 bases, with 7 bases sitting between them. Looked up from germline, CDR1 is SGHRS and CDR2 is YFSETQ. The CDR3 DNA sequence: TGCGCCAGCAGCGTCCTCCACAATGAGCAGTTCTTC. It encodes CASSVLHNEQFF.